What follows are 31 T cell receptor beta chains derived from one specimen sequenced in a study of shared clonotypes between healthy human individuals. This table comes from immunoSEQ multiplex PCR, and its TCRdb copy is limited to in-frame clones, with some not included. The sample holds 450,000 to 500,000 clones, over 70% seen once. The specimen was PBMCs. These receptors originate from a woman aged 40 to 50 in good health. Some clones in this sample may be carry-over from other donors' samples.

The gene calls are TRBV25-1 and TRBJ2-7; 9 bases fit TRBD1. Germline CDR1 reads MGHDK; CDR2 reads SYGVNS. This CDR3 contains 16 residues. V shed 3 bases and J 2 bases; nucleotides not matched to a gene: 8. In DNA, the CDR3 is TGTGCCAGCAGTGATACAGGGGGCGCAAAGACCTACGAGCAGTACTTC. Protein sequence: CASSDTGGAKTYEQYF.

About this clone itself: Relative to the germline gene, one junction end is altered; a read error may explain this. Written as DNA, the CDR3 is TGTGCCTGGAGTGTGAGATGGATAAACACTGAAGCTTCCTTT. Encoded protein: CAWSVRWINTEASF. The chain uses TRBV30 and TRBJ1-1, with unresolved D. Looked up from germline, CDR1 is GTSNPN and CDR2 is SVGIG (reference sequence). The CDR3 totals 14 residues.

The rearrangement joins TRBV9 to TRBJ2-3; D gene unclear. Germline CDR1 and CDR2: SGDLS and YYNGEE. The CDR3 sequence is 13 residues long. Trimming cost V 4 bases and J 2 bases, with 8 bases left between them. The chain's CDR3 is CASSTSPTDTQYF. The CDR3 coding sequence is TGTGCCAGCAGCACCTCCCCCACAGATACGCAGTATTTT. The variable domain in full, completed from reference TRBV9 and TRBJ2-3, reads DSGVTQTPKHLITATGQRVTLRCSPRSGDLSVYWYQQSLDQGLQFLIQYYNGEERAKGNILERFSAQQFPDLHSELNLSSLELGDSALYFCASSTSPTDTQYFGPGTRLTVL.

This clone came up once. The chain employs TRBV29-1 and TRBJ1-1, with TRBD1 identical over 8 bases. The length of the CDR3 is 13 residues. V lost 8 bases, J lost 1 base, and 6 bases stayed unmatched. CDR1 is SQVTM, CDR2 ANQGSEA, per germline. CDR3 DNA sequence: TGCAGCATCGGACAGGGAGGGAACACTGAAGCTTTCTTT. This gives the protein CSIGQGGNTEAFF.

This clone was counted a single time. The chain links TRBV9 to TRBJ2-1; 8 positions match TRBD1. The V and J ends lost 4 bases and 3 bases, in that order; junction bases with no gene match: 9. This CDR3 region has 16 residues. Germline V lookup: CDR1 SGDLS, CDR2 YYNGEE. This chain's CDR3 is CASSPRGQVDYNEQFF. The DNA of the CDR3 is TGTGCCAGCAGCCCGCGGGGACAGGTAGACTACAATGAGCAGTTCTTC.

This clone appeared a few times. This sequence is one base from a far larger clone and is likely a read error. The chain recombines TRBV4-2 with TRBJ1-1, with a possible D match to TRBD1 (6 bases). Germline loops: CDR1 LGHNA, CDR2 YNFKEQ. V was shortened by 4 bases and J by 3 bases, with 18 bases between the two germline ends. This CDR3 is built from 16 residues. CDR3 protein: CASSPCTGIADTEAFF. CDR3 sequence (DNA): TGTGCCAGCAGCCCGTGTACAGGGATTGCGGACACTGAAGCTTTCTTT.

Ten or more counts support this clone. The rearrangement links TRBV7-2 to TRBJ2-5; 13 nucleotides line up with TRBD2. This CDR3 spans 17 amino acids. Germline CDR1 reads SGHTA; CDR2 reads FQGNSA. V lost 5 bases and J lost 5; bases outside the gene matches: 11. This chain's CDR3 is CASSRIRTSGSSETQYF. CDR3 coding DNA: TGTGCCAGCAGCCGAATCAGGACTAGCGGGAGTAGTGAGACCCAGTACTTC. Based on the CDR3 plus reference TRBV7-2 and TRBJ2-5, the full variable domain is GAGVSQSPSNKVTEKGKDVELRCDPISGHTALYWYRQSLGQGLEFLIYFQGNSAPDKSGLPSDRFSAERTGGSVSTLTIQRTQQEDSAVYLCASSRIRTSGSSETQYFGPGTRLLVL.

Turning to this clone: A read error is the likely source, as a far larger clone sits one nucleotide away. The gene calls are TRBV7-3 and TRBJ1-3; D is ambiguous. This CDR3 contains 14 residues. Germline V gene lookup returns CDR1 SGHTA and CDR2 FQGTGA. CDR3 in amino acids: CDSSLDPSGNTIYF. The CDR3 bases are TGTGACAGCAGCTTAGACCCCTCTGGAAACACCATATATTTT.

V gene TRBV2 combines with J gene TRBJ2-7; D could derive from TRBD1 or TRBD2 (5 bases each). V lost 2 bases, J lost 4 bases, and 12 bases lay in between. Per germline, CDR1 SNHLY and CDR2 FYNNEI. The CDR3 contains 14 residues. CDR3 sequence reads: CASSELQGPYEQYF. DNA for the CDR3: TGTGCCAGCAGTGAACTGCAGGGACCTTACGAGCAGTACTTC.

This clone was found a few times. The chain links TRBV11-2 to TRBJ2-1, with a tentative D call TRBD2 (6 bases). This CDR3 has 15 residues. CDR1 is SGHAT, CDR2 FQNNGV, per germline. V was trimmed by 4 bases and J by 0 bases, leaving 10 bases between them. The CDR3 loop reads CASSSSASSYNEQFF. DNA of the CDR3: TGTGCCAGCAGCTCTAGCGCGAGCTCCTACAATGAGCAGTTCTTC.

Concerning this clone: This specimen includes other DNA sequences encoding the same CDR3. V and J are TRBV19 and TRBJ1-5; 7 bases agree with TRBD1. Looked up from germline, CDR1 is LNHDA and CDR2 is SQIVND (reference sequence). V dropped 9 bases and J dropped 7; count of bases not matched to a gene: 9. The CDR3 has 13 residues. CDR3 sequence (DNA): TGTGCCAGCTCAGAACAGGGGAACCAGCCCCAGCATTTT. It is translated as CASSEQGNQPQHF.

This clone was counted only a few times. The chain carries TRBV5-1 and TRBJ1-1; 7 bases are shared with TRBD1. The junction had 4 bases not matched to a gene; V was cut back by 4 bases and J by 1 base. Germline V gene sequence: CDR1 SGHRS, CDR2 YFSETQ. The CDR3 contains 14 residues. The CDR3 here is CASSTQGGNTEAFF. As DNA, the CDR3 is TGCGCCAGCAGCACCCAGGGGGGGAACACTGAAGCTTTCTTT. Full variable domain (remainder filled in from reference TRBV5-1 and TRBJ1-1): KAGVTQTPRYLIKTRGQQVTLSCSPISGHRSVSWYQQTPGQGLQFLFEYFSETQRNKGNFPGRFSGRQFSNSRSEMNVSTLELGDSALYLCASSTQGGNTEAFFGQGTRLTVV.

Comment on this clone: A far larger clone is only one base removed, so a read error is likely. The V and J genes are TRBV19 and TRBJ1-1; D is perhaps TRBD1 (5 bases). Trimming left V 7 bases short and J 3 bases short, with 15 bases between. CDR3 length: 14 residues. Germline CDR1 and CDR2: LNHDA and SQIVND (reference sequence). CDR3 sequence reads: CASTLDMAYTEAFF. CDR3 DNA: TGTGCCAGTACCTTGGACATGGCGTACACTGAAGCTTTCTTT.

The genes are TRBV30 and TRBJ2-7, with TRBD2 matching over 8 bases. The CDR3 length is 14 residues. The V gene end was trimmed by 3 bases and the J gene end by 4 bases; junction bases not matched to a gene: 8. CDR1 is GTSNPN, CDR2 SVGIG, per germline (reference sequence). CDR3 DNA sequence: TGTGCCTGGAGGTTCCGGGGGGGAGGTTACGAGCAGTACTTC. Translating gives CAWRFRGGGYEQYF.

This clone was counted a single time. The chain carries TRBV30 and TRBJ2-7; 9 bases match TRBD1. From germline, CDR1 is GTSNPN and CDR2 SVGIG (reference sequence). Trimming cost V 5 bases and J 9 bases; bases outside gene matches: 14. The length of the CDR3 is 14 residues. This CDR3 reads CAWGPWGQGLGQYF. The CDR3 bases are TGTGCCTGGGGCCCTTGGGGACAGGGTCTAGGGCAGTACTTC.

The chain joins TRBV5-8 to TRBJ1-2; 8 nucleotides align to TRBD1. The CDR3 is made up of 13 amino acids. Germline V gives CDR1 SGHTS, CDR2 YDEGEE. V was clipped by 4 bases and J by 8 bases; unmatched bases: 7. As DNA, the CDR3 is TGTGCCAGCAGCACGGGGACAGGTCGGGGCTACACCTTC. Its protein is CASSTGTGRGYTF.

The genes are TRBV6-5 and TRBJ2-7, with TRBD2 identical over 7 bases. This CDR3 region has 14 residues. Germline V gene lookup returns CDR1 MNHEY and CDR2 SVGAGI. V lost 6 bases and J lost 2; bases outside the gene matches: 7. The CDR3 region is CASSPSGTPYEQYF. The CDR3 DNA sequence: TGTGCCAGCAGCCCAAGCGGGACCCCCTACGAGCAGTACTTC.

Note on this clone: A much larger clone lies a single base off, so this may be a read error. This chain uses TRBV5-1 with TRBJ2-1; TRBD2 matches at 8 bases. This CDR3 is built from 14 residues. Germline V gives CDR1 SGHRS, CDR2 YFSETQ. The CDR3 DNA sequence: TGCGCCGGCAGCGGGGGACTCGACTACAATGAGCAGTTCTTC. It yields the protein CAGSGGLDYNEQFF.

Of note for this clone: A far larger clone is off by one base, so a read error is likely. Additional DNA sequences in this sample encode the identical CDR3. This chain joins TRBV5-6 and TRBJ1-5, with no clear D. Looked up from germline, CDR1 is SGHDT and CDR2 is YYEEEE. The CDR3 consists of 16 residues. Deletions cut 0 bases from V and 3 bases from J, with 13 bases between. CDR3 nucleotides: TGTGCCAGCAGCTTGGATGGTGGATCGATCAATCAGCCCCAGCATTTT. Its translation is CASSLDGGSINQPQHF.

The chain combines TRBV7-2 with TRBJ2-7; D is unclear. Per the germline V gene, CDR1 is SGHTA and CDR2 is FQGNSA. V lost 5 bases to trimming and J lost 5 bases, with 7 bases between them. The CDR3 is made up of 11 amino acids. The CDR3 DNA reads as TGTGCCAGCAGCCGCCGGAACGAGCAGTACTTC. This translates into CASSRRNEQYF.

The chain has TRBV28 and TRBJ2-7, with D tentatively TRBD1 or TRBD2 (5 bases each). CDR3 length: 13 amino acids. Looked up from germline, CDR1 is MDHEN and CDR2 is SYDVKM. Trimming removed 3 bases at V and 3 bases at J, with 9 bases between. This CDR3 reads CASSFGGLYEQYF. The DNA of the CDR3 is TGTGCCAGCAGTTTTGGGGGTCTCTACGAGCAGTACTTC.

In its sample, this clone was seen once. The genes are TRBV7-2 and TRBJ2-7; D is uncertain. V was trimmed by 3 bases and J by 2 bases, leaving 8 bases between them. Germline loops: CDR1 SGHTA, CDR2 FQGNSA. The CDR3 contains 13 residues. The CDR3, as DNA: TGTGCCAGCAGCTTCGACTGGACCTACGAGCAGTACTTC. Translating gives CASSFDWTYEQYF.

The genes are TRBV28 and TRBJ2-3; 10 positions match TRBD1. Germline lookup yields CDR1 MDHEN and CDR2 SYDVKM. CDR3 size: 15 residues. The V gene end was trimmed by 5 bases and the J gene end by 8 bases; junction bases not matched to a gene: 10. For the CDR3, the DNA is TGTGCCAGCAGTCGCACGGGACAGGGGCATGGTACGCAGTATTTT. Amino acids: CASSRTGQGHGTQYF.

Comment on this clone: A far larger clone is off by one base, so a read error is likely. The rearrangement joins TRBV2 to TRBJ2-3, with unresolved D. V dropped 2 bases and J dropped 5 bases, with 17 bases sitting between them. CDR3 length equals 16 residues. Germline V gives CDR1 SNHLY, CDR2 FYNNEI. As DNA, the CDR3 is TGTGCCAGCAGTGAAAGGGCTTCCCAGCAGGTAGATACGCAGTATTTT. The encoded protein is CASSERASQQVDTQYF.

The chain couples TRBV28 to TRBJ2-7; no firm D call. V lost 5 bases, J lost 1 base, and 15 bases lay in between. CDR3 length: 15 residues. Germline loops: CDR1 MDHEN, CDR2 SYDVKM. CDR3 amino acids: CASSPERTASYEQYF. The CDR3 DNA reads as TGTGCCAGCAGTCCAGAACGGACGGCATCCTACGAGCAGTACTTC.

In this sample, this clone turned up once. The gene calls are TRBV7-3 and TRBJ1-1, with no clear D. The CDR3 covers 13 residues. V was clipped by 8 bases and J by 1 base, with 11 bases between them. The germline gives CDR1 SGHTA, CDR2 FQGTGA. CDR3 region: CASRINKNTEAFF. DNA for the CDR3: TGTGCCAGCCGAATAAACAAGAACACTGAAGCTTTCTTT.

About this clone itself: It differs at one base from a far larger clone, so likely a read error. The same CDR3 also results from other DNA sequences found in this sample. The CDR3 DNA follows: TGCAGCGTTGAATCCGGCGTGGATACCATATATTTT. Translation gives CSVESGVDTIYF. This chain joins TRBV29-1 and TRBJ1-3; D gene unclear. The CDR3 runs 12 residues. Germline CDR1 reads SQVTM; CDR2 reads ANQGSEA. The V end was cut by 2 bases, the J end by 10 bases, with 12 bases between.

This clone came up a few times. The rearrangement joins TRBV7-9 to TRBJ1-1, with D hard to call. Germline V gene data show CDR1 as SEHNR and CDR2 as FQNEAQ (reference sequence). Trimming took 5 bases from V and 4 from J, leaving 11 bases between them. The CDR3 is 13 residues long. The CDR3: CASSREGGTEAFF. In DNA form, the CDR3 reads TGTGCCAGCAGCAGGGAAGGAGGCACTGAAGCTTTCTTT.

This clone was observed a single time. V and J are TRBV13 and TRBJ2-7; the match to TRBD2 covers 14 bases. Germline CDR1 reads PRHDT; CDR2 reads FYEKMQ (reference sequence). Germline trimming cut 1 base from V and 5 bases from J; bases unmatched to any gene: 4. The CDR3 runs to 16 residues. As DNA, the CDR3 is TGTGCCAGCAGCTTAGTGGGGACTAGCGGGAGACACGAGCAGTACTTC. Protein sequence: CASSLVGTSGRHEQYF.

The chain joins TRBV25-1 to TRBJ2-6; D is unclear. The CDR3 spans 18 residues. V was trimmed by 6 bases and J by 0 bases, leaving 18 bases between them. The germline CDR1 and CDR2 sequences are MGHDK and SYGVNS. CDR3 nucleotides: TGTGCCAGCAGAGGCCACGGCCTGGGGTTCTCTGGGGCCAACGTCCTGACTTTC. Amino acid sequence: CASRGHGLGFSGANVLTF.

This clone was found once. This chain connects TRBV10-3 to TRBJ2-1, with TRBD2 identical over 10 bases. The CDR3 is made up of 14 amino acids. Trimming cost V 8 bases and J 4 bases; bases outside gene matches: 5. The germline V gene encodes CDR1 ENHRY and CDR2 SYGVKD. CDR3 in DNA: TGTGCCATCGGCGGGACTAGCGCATACAATGAGCAGTTCTTC. Translation gives CAIGGTSAYNEQFF.